This TCR beta chain was observed in a study of T cell responses to AZD1222 COVID-19 vaccine. Comment on this clone: Its antigen is undetermined.

This CDR3 is 13 amino acids long. The V gene lost 0 bases and the J gene lost 3 bases, with 7 bases spanning the gap. Germline loops: CDR1 SGHDT, CDR2 YYEEEE. Method: immunoSEQ multiplex PCR; TCRdb's copy keeps in-frame clones and lacks some. The sample has 75,000 to 95,000 clones, about nine tenths seen once. Overall study results and limits: Just a handful of AZD1222 recipients tested seropositive at baseline. Nearly half of the spike-specific TCRs reportedly recognize variant regions that carry no mutations.

V gene TRBV5-6 combines with J gene TRBJ2-7; D not certain. The sequences come from peripheral blood, collected on day 0 of MenACWY control vaccination. The receptor was isolated from an adult in good health. The CDR3 sequence: CASSLGHGYEQYF. In DNA, the CDR3 is TGTGCCAGCAGCTTGGGACATGGCTACGAGCAGTACTTC.